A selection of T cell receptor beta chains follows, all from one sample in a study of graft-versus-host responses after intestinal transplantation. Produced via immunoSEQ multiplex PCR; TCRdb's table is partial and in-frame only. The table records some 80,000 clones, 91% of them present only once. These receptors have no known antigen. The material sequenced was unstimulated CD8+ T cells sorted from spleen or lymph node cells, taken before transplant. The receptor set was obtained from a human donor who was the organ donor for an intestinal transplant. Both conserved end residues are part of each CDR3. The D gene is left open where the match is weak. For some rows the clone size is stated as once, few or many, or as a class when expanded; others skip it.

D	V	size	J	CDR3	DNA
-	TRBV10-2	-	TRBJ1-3	CASSELTGIAGNTIYF	TGCGCCAGCAGTGAGTTAACAGGGATAGCTGGAAACACCATATATTTT
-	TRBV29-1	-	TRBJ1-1	CSVGGEAFF	TGCAGCGTTGGCGGTGAAGCTTTCTTT
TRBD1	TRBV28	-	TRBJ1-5	CASSFSGQGIQPQHF	TGTGCCAGCAGTTTTTCGGGACAGGGCATTCAGCCCCAGCATTTT
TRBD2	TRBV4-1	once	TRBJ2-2	CASSLAGANTGELFF	TGCGCCAGCAGTTTAGCGGGGGCGAACACCGGGGAGCTGTTTTTT
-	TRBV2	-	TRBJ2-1	CASSLLAEVRDYNEQFF	TGTGCCAGCAGTCTTTTGGCCGAGGTCCGAGATTACAATGAGCAGTTCTTC
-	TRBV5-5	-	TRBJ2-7	CASSLVGYEQYF	TGTGCCAGCAGCTTAGTCGGCTACGAGCAGTACTTC
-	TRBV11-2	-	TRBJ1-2	CASSLPQYYGYTF	TGTGCCAGCAGCTTGCCACAGTACTATGGCTACACCTTC
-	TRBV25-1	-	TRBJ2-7	CASSELWAPGYEQYF	TGTGCCAGCAGTGAATTGTGGGCCCCGGGCTACGAGCAGTACTTC
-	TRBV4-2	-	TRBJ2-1	CASSRTGGAYNEQFF	TGTGCCAGCAGCCGTACGGGGGGCGCCTACAATGAGCAGTTCTTC
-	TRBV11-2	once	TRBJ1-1	CASSLSRNTEAFF	TGTGCCAGCAGCTTATCGAGGAACACTGAAGCTTTCTTT
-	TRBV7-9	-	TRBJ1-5	CASSSLAGPNQPQHF	TGTGCCAGCAGCTCCCTCGCCGGCCCCAATCAGCCCCAGCATTTT
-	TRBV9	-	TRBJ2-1	CASSVGPDGSYNEQFF	TGTGCCAGCAGCGTAGGTCCCGACGGCTCCTACAATGAGCAGTTCTTC
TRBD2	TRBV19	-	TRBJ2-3	CASSQKRDYSSTDTQYF	TGTGCCAGTAGTCAAAAACGGGACTATAGTAGCACAGATACGCAGTATTTT
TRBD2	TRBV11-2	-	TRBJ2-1	CASSRTSGSHEQFF	TGTGCCAGCAGCCGAACTAGCGGGAGTCATGAGCAGTTCTTC
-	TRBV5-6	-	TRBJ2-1	CASSFLKGSMDEQFF	TGTGCCAGCAGCTTTCTGAAGGGGTCCATGGATGAGCAGTTCTTC
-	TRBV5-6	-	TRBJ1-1	CASTWGGSNTEAFF	TGTGCCAGCACCTGGGGTGGGTCTAACACTGAAGCTTTCTTT
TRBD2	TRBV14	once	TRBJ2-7	CASSPLLLAGDLRVSYEQYF	TGTGCCAGCAGCCCACTATTACTAGCGGGAGACCTCCGAGTCTCCTACGAGCAGTACTTC
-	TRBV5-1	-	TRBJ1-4	CASSFGVGGEKLFF	TGCGCCAGCAGCTTCGGAGTAGGGGGGGAAAAACTGTTTTTT